This T cell receptor (beta chain) was sequenced in a study of T cell responses to AZD1222 COVID-19 vaccine. Study overall: Whether given at about 4 or about 12 weeks, second doses were pooled. Findings and caveats of the study: Recipients of AZD1222 seropositive at baseline numbered only 5 to 7. There were repertoire samples only from the period after the peak T cell response.

Turning to this clone: Its cognate antigen is unknown.

Generated by immunoSEQ multiplex PCR, the TCRdb table keeps only in-frame clones and is missing some. The sample holds approximately 120,000 clones, 80% to 95% seen once. Deletions cut 11 bases from V and 6 bases from J, with 20 bases between. The germline V gene encodes CDR1 MNHEY and CDR2 SVGAGI. The CDR3 spans 13 residues. This clonotype was sampled from an adult in good health. Sequenced here: peripheral blood, sampled on day 0 of AZD1222 vaccination. This chain joins TRBV6-5 and TRBJ2-7; D gene ambiguous. The CDR3 coding sequence is TGTGCCCTTGGCGCGACCGGTGGGCGCGAGCAGTACTTC. This translates into CALGATGGREQYF.